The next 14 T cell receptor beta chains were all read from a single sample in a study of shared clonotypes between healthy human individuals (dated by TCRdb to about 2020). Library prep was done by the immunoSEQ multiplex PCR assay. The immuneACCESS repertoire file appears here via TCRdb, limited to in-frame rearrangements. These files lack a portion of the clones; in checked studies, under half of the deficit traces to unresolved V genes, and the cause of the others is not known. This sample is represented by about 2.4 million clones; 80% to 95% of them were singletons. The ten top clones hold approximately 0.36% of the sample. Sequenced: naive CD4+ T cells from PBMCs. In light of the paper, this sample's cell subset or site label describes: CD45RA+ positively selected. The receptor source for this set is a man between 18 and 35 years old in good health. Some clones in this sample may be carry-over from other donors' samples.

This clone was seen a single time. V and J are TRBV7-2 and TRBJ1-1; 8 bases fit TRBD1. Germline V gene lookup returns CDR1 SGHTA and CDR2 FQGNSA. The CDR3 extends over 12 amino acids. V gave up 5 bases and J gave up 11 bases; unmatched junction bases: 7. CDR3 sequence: CASSPGQGKAFF. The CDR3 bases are TGTGCCAGCAGCCCAGGACAGGGAAAGGCTTTCTTT.

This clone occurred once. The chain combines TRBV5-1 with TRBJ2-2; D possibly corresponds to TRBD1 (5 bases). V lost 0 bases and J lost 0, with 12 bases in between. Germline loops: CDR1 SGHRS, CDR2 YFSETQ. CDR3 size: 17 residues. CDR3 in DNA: TGCGCCAGCAGCTTGGCAGGACATTTCGCGAACACCGGGGAGCTGTTTTTT. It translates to CASSLAGHFANTGELFF.

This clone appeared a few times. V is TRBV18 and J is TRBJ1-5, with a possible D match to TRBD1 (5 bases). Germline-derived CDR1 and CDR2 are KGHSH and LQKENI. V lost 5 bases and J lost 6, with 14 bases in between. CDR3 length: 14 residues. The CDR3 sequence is CASSEQQVGQPQHF. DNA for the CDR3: TGTGCCAGCTCAGAGCAACAGGTGGGTCAGCCCCAGCATTTT. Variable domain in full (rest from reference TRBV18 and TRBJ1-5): NAGVMQNPRHLVRRRGQEARLRCSPMKGHSHVYWYRQLPEEGLKFMVYLQKENIIDESGMPKERFSAEFPKEGPSILRIQQVVRGDSAAYFCASSEQQVGQPQHFGDGTRLSIL.

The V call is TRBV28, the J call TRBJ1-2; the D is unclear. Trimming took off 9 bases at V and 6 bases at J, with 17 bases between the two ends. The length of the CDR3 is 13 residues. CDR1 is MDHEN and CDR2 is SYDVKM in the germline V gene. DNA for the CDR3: TGTGCCAGTCGCTCCAGCAGGCCTCATGGCTACACCTTC. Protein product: CASRSSRPHGYTF.

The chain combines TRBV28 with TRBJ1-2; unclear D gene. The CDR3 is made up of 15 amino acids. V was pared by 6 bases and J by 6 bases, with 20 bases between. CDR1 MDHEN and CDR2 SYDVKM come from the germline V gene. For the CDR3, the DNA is TGTGCCAGCAGCACGCCCGTTACGATTTACGATGGCTACACCTTC. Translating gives CASSTPVTIYDGYTF.

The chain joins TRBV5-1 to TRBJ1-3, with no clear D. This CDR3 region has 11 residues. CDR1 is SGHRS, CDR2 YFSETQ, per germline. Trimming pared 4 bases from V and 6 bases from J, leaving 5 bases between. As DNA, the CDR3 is TGCGCCAGCAGCACCCAAAACACCATATATTTT. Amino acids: CASSTQNTIYF.

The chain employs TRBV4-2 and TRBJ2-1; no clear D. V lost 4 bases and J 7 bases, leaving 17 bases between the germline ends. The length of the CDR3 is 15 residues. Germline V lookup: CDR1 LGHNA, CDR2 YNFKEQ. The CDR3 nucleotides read TGTGCCAGCAGCCGAGCCCTTATCGCCCCTAATGAGCAGTTCTTC. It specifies CASSRALIAPNEQFF.

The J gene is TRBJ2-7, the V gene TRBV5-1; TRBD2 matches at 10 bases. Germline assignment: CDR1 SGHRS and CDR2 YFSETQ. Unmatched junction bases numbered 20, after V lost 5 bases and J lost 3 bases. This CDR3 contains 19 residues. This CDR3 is CASRGAKGLADPGSYEQYF. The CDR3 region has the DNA TGCGCCAGCAGGGGTGCGAAAGGACTAGCGGACCCTGGTAGCTACGAGCAGTACTTC. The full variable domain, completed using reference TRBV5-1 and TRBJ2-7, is KAGVTQTPRYLIKTRGQQVTLSCSPISGHRSVSWYQQTPGQGLQFLFEYFSETQRNKGNFPGRFSGRQFSNSRSEMNVSTLELGDSALYLCASRGAKGLADPGSYEQYFGPGTRLTVT.

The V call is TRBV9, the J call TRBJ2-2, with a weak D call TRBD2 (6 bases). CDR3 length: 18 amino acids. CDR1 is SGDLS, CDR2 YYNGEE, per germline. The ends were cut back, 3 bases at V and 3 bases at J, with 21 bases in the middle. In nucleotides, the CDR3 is TGTGCCAGCAGCGCGGGACTTACGAGGCCCTTCTACACCGGGGAGCTGTTTTTT. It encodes CASSAGLTRPFYTGELFF.

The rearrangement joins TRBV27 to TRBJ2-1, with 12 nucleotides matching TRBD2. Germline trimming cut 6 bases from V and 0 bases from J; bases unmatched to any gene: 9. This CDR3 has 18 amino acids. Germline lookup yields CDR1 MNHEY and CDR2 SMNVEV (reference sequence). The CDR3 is CASRPGLAGAGSYNEQFF. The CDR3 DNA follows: TGTGCCAGCAGGCCGGGACTAGCGGGCGCCGGCTCCTACAATGAGCAGTTCTTC.

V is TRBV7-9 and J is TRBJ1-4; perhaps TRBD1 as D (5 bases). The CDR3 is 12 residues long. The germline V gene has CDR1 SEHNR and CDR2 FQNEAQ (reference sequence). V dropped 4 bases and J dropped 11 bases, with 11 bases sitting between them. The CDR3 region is CASSYVWGKLFF. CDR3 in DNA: TGTGCCAGCAGCTACGTTTGGGGGAAACTGTTTTTT.

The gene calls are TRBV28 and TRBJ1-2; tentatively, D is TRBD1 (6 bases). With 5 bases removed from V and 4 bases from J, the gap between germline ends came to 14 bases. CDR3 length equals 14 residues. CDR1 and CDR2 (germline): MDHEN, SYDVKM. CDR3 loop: CASSPRTETYGYTF. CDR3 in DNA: TGTGCCAGCAGTCCGCGGACAGAAACCTATGGCTACACCTTC.

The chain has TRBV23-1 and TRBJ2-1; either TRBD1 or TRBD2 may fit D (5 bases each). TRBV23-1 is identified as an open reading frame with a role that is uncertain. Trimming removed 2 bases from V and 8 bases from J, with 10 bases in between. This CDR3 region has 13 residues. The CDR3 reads CASSQTQGHEQFF. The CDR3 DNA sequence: TGCGCCAGCAGTCAAACTCAGGGACATGAGCAGTTCTTC.

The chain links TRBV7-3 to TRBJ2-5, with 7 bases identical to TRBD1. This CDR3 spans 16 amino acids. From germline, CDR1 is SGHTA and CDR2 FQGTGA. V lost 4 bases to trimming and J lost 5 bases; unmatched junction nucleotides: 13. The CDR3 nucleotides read TGTGCCAGCAGCTCGATCGACGGGACAGCTGGGGAGACCCAGTACTTC. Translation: CASSSIDGTAGETQYF.